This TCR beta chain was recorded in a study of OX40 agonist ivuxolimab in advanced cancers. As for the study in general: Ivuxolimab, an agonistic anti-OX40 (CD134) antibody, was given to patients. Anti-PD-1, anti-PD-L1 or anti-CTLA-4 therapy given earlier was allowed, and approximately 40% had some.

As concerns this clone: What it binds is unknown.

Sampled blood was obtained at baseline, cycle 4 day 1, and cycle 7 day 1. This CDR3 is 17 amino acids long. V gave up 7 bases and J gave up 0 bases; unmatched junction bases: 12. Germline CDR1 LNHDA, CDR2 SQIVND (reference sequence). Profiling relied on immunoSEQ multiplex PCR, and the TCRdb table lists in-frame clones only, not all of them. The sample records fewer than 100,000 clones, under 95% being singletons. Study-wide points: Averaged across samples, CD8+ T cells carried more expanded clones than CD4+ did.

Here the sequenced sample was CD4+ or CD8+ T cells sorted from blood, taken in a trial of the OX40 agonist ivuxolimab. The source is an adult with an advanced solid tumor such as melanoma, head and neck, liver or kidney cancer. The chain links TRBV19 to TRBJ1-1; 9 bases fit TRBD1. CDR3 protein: CASNPQGAALMNTEAFF. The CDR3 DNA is TGTGCCAGTAACCCACAGGGGGCGGCACTGATGAACACTGAAGCTTTCTTT.